The next 27 T cell receptor beta chains were all read from a single sample in a study of CD8 T cells in Susac syndrome. An input of about 0.45 to 1 ug of RNA was subjected to reverse transcription using random hexamers. TCRdb re-called the immunoSEQ multiplex PCR reads through MiXCR, storing one row per CDR3 protein. The repertoire holds some 120,000 distinct CDR3 sequences, with over 90% as singletons. Sequenced sample: CD4+ T cells from PBMCs. All receptors derive from a human donor in good health.

The rearrangement joins TRBV6-6 to TRBJ2-7, with TRBD1 matching over 9 bases. The CDR3 contains 13 residues. Germline V lookup: CDR1 MNHNY, CDR2 SVGAGI (reference sequence). After removal of 4 bases from V and 4 bases from J, the junction contained 2 bases not matched to a gene. The CDR3 coding sequence is TGTGCCAGCAGTTGGGACAGGGTGTACGAGCAGTACTTC. It codes for CASSWDRVYEQYF.

The chain has TRBV19 and TRBJ1-3; D remains unclear. Germline V gene sequence: CDR1 LNHDA, CDR2 SQIVND (reference sequence). CDR3 length: 16 residues. V gave up 0 bases and J gave up 0 bases, with 9 bases separating them. The CDR3 region is CASSIDGRSSGNTIYF. The CDR3 DNA is TGTGCCAGTAGTATAGATGGACGGAGCTCTGGAAACACCATATATTTT.

The gene calls are TRBV5-1 and TRBJ2-3; D uncertain. Germline CDR1 is SGHRS and CDR2 is YFSETQ. The V end was cut by 0 bases, the J end by 1 base, with 6 bases between. This CDR3 contains 14 residues. The CDR3 protein is CASSLEGRTDTQYF. The DNA for the CDR3 is TGCGCCAGCAGCTTGGAGGGTCGCACAGATACGCAGTATTTT.

The chain carries TRBV7-9 and TRBJ1-4; D is perhaps TRBD1 (6 bases). This CDR3 has 15 amino acids. Germline loops: CDR1 SEHNR, CDR2 FQNEAQ (reference sequence). Trimming removed 1 base at V and 11 bases at J, with 17 bases between. The CDR3 loop reads CASSLDGTSPDKLFF. The DNA for the CDR3 is TGTGCCAGCAGCTTAGACGGGACAAGTCCGGACAAACTGTTTTTT.

This sequence joins TRBV7-9 and TRBJ2-5, with TRBD1 matching over 7 bases. This CDR3 comprises 13 residues. J lost 4 bases, V lost 9 bases, and 8 bases had no gene match. CDR1 is SEHNR, CDR2 FQNEAQ, per germline (reference sequence). CDR3 nucleotides: TGTGCCAGGGTCCACAGGGGAGCAGAGACCCAGTACTTC. This sequence encodes CARVHRGAETQYF.

The rearrangement links TRBV5-1 to TRBJ2-7; D is unresolved. This CDR3 has 14 amino acids. Trimming shortened V by 0 bases and J by 1 base, and 8 bases separated the two germline ends. Per the germline V gene, CDR1 is SGHRS and CDR2 is YFSETQ. CDR3 sequence: CASSLDSLSYEQYF. Written as DNA, the CDR3 is TGCGCCAGCAGCTTGGATTCGCTGTCCTACGAGCAGTACTTC. The entire variable domain, with the rest obtained from reference TRBV5-1 and TRBJ2-7, is as follows: KAGVTQTPRYLIKTRGQQVTLSCSPISGHRSVSWYQQTPGQGLQFLFEYFSETQRNKGNFPGRFSGRQFSNSRSEMNVSTLELGDSALYLCASSLDSLSYEQYFGPGTRLTVT.

In this sample, this clonotype turned up once. This chain joins TRBV29-1 and TRBJ1-1, with D possibly being TRBD1 (5 bases). Germline CDR1 SQVTM, CDR2 ANQGSEA. The CDR3 is made up of 13 amino acids. V was cut by 7 bases and J by 5 bases, with 17 bases left in between. In DNA form, the CDR3 reads TGCAGCGCCAGCTCATCCGGGGCGACTGAAGCTTTCTTT. Translation: CSASSSGATEAFF.

The rearrangement joins TRBV9 to TRBJ2-1, with D possibly being TRBD2 (6 bases). The CDR3 spans 11 residues. V gave up 4 bases and J gave up 10 bases, with 9 bases separating them. Germline V gene sequence: CDR1 SGDLS, CDR2 YYNGEE. CDR3 amino acids: CASSTGGEQFF. The CDR3 DNA reads as TGTGCCAGCAGCACTGGGGGGGAGCAGTTCTTC.

The chain couples TRBV28 to TRBJ1-2, with D possibly TRBD1 on 5 matching bases. Trimming shortened V by 3 bases and J by 6 bases, and 20 bases separated the two germline ends. This CDR3 spans 16 amino acids. Germline V CDR1 and CDR2: MDHEN, SYDVKM. CDR3 sequence: CASSLDNAMTHNGYTF. CDR3 DNA sequence: TGTGCCAGCAGTTTGGACAATGCCATGACCCATAATGGCTACACCTTC.

The CDR3 region is CASSWGGRSYEQYF. CDR3 sequence (DNA): TGCGCCAGCAGCTGGGGGGGTAGGAGCTACGAGCAGTACTTC. V and J are TRBV5-1 and TRBJ2-7; 7 nucleotides align to TRBD2. The CDR3 loop spans 14 amino acids. Germline V CDR1 and CDR2: SGHRS, YFSETQ. V lost 3 bases, J lost 3 bases, and 6 bases stayed unmatched.

This clonotype was seen only once. At one boundary the junction diverges from the germline segment, which might be a read error. V gene TRBV2 combines with J gene TRBJ2-7; the match to TRBD2 covers 9 bases. Germline V gene data show CDR1 as SNHLY and CDR2 as FYNNEI. This CDR3 has 15 amino acids. The CDR3 protein is CASRQEGLAHPAKGF. CDR3 DNA: TGTGCCAGCAGACAGGAGGGACTAGCCCACCCTGCCAAGGGGTTC.

The rearrangement uses TRBV7-2 and TRBJ2-3; D assignment may be TRBD1 or TRBD2 (5 bases each). The CDR3 runs to 14 residues. V lost 8 bases, J lost 2 bases, and 14 bases lay in between. Germline V CDR1 and CDR2: SGHTA, FQGNSA. The CDR3 spells CASQRWGSTDTQYF. The CDR3 coding sequence is TGTGCCAGCCAGAGGTGGGGGTCCACAGATACGCAGTATTTT.

This clonotype was seen only once. CDR3 in DNA: TGTGCCAGCAGTGAAGCCGGGGAGCTGTTTTTT. Residues: CASSEAGELFF. This chain links TRBV2 with TRBJ2-2, with D unclear. V lost 0 bases to trimming and J lost 7 bases, with 0 bases between them. The CDR3 is 11 residues long. Germline assignment: CDR1 SNHLY and CDR2 FYNNEI.

This clonotype showed up just a few times. The chain carries TRBV18 and TRBJ1-3; D gene unclear. The CDR3 is made up of 14 amino acids. Germline V CDR1 and CDR2: KGHSH, LQKENI. V was pared by 2 bases and J by 0 bases, with 5 bases between. Here the CDR3 reads CASSPGSSGNTIYF. The CDR3 DNA follows: TGTGCCAGCTCACCAGGCAGCTCTGGAAACACCATATATTTT.

The chain carries TRBV5-1 and TRBJ2-5; 8 bases are a match to TRBD2. Germline loops: CDR1 SGHRS, CDR2 YFSETQ. V shed 7 bases and J 5 bases; nucleotides not matched to a gene: 10. CDR3 length: 14 amino acids. The CDR3: CASCLGLARETQYF. The CDR3 DNA sequence: TGCGCCAGCTGCCTAGGACTAGCTCGGGAGACCCAGTACTTC.

This CDR3 is CSVTAGSGEQYF. The CDR3, as DNA: TGCAGCGTAACAGCCGGATCGGGGGAGCAGTACTTC. The chain joins TRBV29-1 to TRBJ2-7, with D maybe TRBD2 (5 bases). Germline CDR1 and CDR2: SQVTM and ANQGSEA. With 6 bases removed from V and 7 bases from J, the gap between germline ends came to 16 bases. The CDR3 runs to 12 residues.

The rearrangement links TRBV4-1 to TRBJ2-2, with TRBD1 identical over 7 bases. Germline V lookup: CDR1 MGHRA, CDR2 YSYEKL. V trimming: 5 bases; J trimming: 0 bases; junction bases outside the gene matches: 6. This CDR3 has 16 residues. The CDR3, as DNA: TGCGCCAGCAGCTATTCCGGGACAGCGAACACCGGGGAGCTGTTTTTT. It is translated as CASSYSGTANTGELFF.

The chain is built from TRBV24-1 and TRBJ2-6; TRBD2 aligns across 9 bases. V was pared by 3 bases and J by 4 bases, with 15 bases of the junction left unmatched. CDR3 length: 20 amino acids. From germline, CDR1 is KGHDR and CDR2 SFDVKD. The CDR3 bases are TGTGCCACCAGTGATGCTAGTCTTAGCGGGAGACTGTTGGGGGCCAACGTCCTGACTTTC. Translation: CATSDASLSGRLLGANVLTF.

This clonotype was seen more than once but under ten times. The V call is TRBV29-1, the J call TRBJ2-7; D ambiguous. V lost 7 bases and J 11 bases, leaving 24 bases between the germline ends. The CDR3 has 13 amino acids. Germline CDR1 reads SQVTM; CDR2 reads ANQGSEA. CDR3 amino acids: CSDPRPKGPKEYF. As DNA, the CDR3 is TGCAGCGACCCACGGCCGAAAGGACCAAAGGAGTACTTC.

This clonotype appeared once. This chain's CDR3 is CASSQESHNWDTIYF. CDR3 sequence (DNA): TGCGCCAGCAGCCAAGAATCCCATAACTGGGACACCATATATTTT. The chain couples TRBV4-1 to TRBJ1-3, with D uncertain. Germline loops: CDR1 MGHRA, CDR2 YSYEKL. The CDR3 covers 15 residues. V gave up 0 bases and J gave up 8 bases, with 14 bases separating them.

V and J are TRBV29-1 and TRBJ2-1, with no clear D. CDR1 SQVTM and CDR2 ANQGSEA come from the germline V gene. The CDR3 loop spans 14 amino acids. V gave up 3 bases and J gave up 4 bases, with 13 bases separating them. This CDR3 reads CSVEHLSGYNEQFF. In nucleotides, the CDR3 is TGCAGCGTTGAGCATTTATCTGGATACAATGAGCAGTTCTTC.

The J gene is TRBJ2-2, the V gene TRBV30; TRBD2 might be the D (6 bases). The germline V gene encodes CDR1 GTSNPN and CDR2 SVGIG (reference sequence). The CDR3 runs 13 residues. The V gene lost 5 bases and the J gene lost 6 bases, with 13 bases spanning the gap. The CDR3 nucleotides read TGTGCCTGGGCGAGGCGGGACGCCGGGGAGCTGTTTTTT. Encoded protein: CAWARRDAGELFF.

Only one count was recorded for this clonotype. The chain is built from TRBV28 and TRBJ2-7, with D maybe TRBD1 (6 bases). This CDR3 spans 13 amino acids. Germline values: CDR1 MDHEN, CDR2 SYDVKM. V lost 6 bases and J 5 bases, leaving 14 bases between the germline ends. CDR3 loop: CASRLTGFHEQYF. Here the CDR3 DNA reads TGTGCCAGCAGGCTTACAGGGTTCCACGAGCAGTACTTC.

The CDR3 region has the DNA TGTGCCAGCAGTATCCCTCTACTAGCGGAGCCCCCACGGGAGCAGTACTTC. Protein product: CASSIPLLAEPPREQYF. The chain recombines TRBV27 with TRBJ2-7, with 8 bases matching TRBD2. CDR1 is MNHEY, CDR2 SMNVEV, per germline (reference sequence). The CDR3 covers 17 residues. V lost 5 bases to trimming and J lost 7 bases; unmatched junction nucleotides: 19.

The chain uses TRBV29-1 and TRBJ2-2; 13 bases map to TRBD2. V was clipped by 7 bases and J by 2 bases; unmatched bases: 7. The CDR3 length is 16 residues. Looked up from germline, CDR1 is SQVTM and CDR2 is ANQGSEA. CDR3 in DNA: TGCAGCGCCACTAGCGGGAGGGCAGGAAACACCGGGGAGCTGTTTTTT. Protein product: CSATSGRAGNTGELFF.

V gene TRBV3-1 combines with J gene TRBJ2-3, with a weak D call TRBD2 (6 bases). CDR1 is LGHDT, CDR2 YNNKEL, per germline (reference sequence). This CDR3 has 14 amino acids. V was clipped by 4 bases and J by 1 base, with 9 bases between them. The CDR3 sequence: CASSPPGGTDTQYF. The CDR3 DNA is TGTGCCAGCAGCCCCCCGGGGGGCACAGATACGCAGTATTTT.

This sequence joins TRBV5-6 and TRBJ2-5; possible D gene TRBD2, 5 bases. V was clipped by 2 bases and J by 5 bases, with 10 bases between them. The CDR3 runs 13 residues. Germline V gene data show CDR1 as SGHDT and CDR2 as YYEEEE. The CDR3 region has the DNA TGTGCCAGCAGCTTCGGGAATTCGGAGACCCAGTACTTC. It encodes CASSFGNSETQYF.